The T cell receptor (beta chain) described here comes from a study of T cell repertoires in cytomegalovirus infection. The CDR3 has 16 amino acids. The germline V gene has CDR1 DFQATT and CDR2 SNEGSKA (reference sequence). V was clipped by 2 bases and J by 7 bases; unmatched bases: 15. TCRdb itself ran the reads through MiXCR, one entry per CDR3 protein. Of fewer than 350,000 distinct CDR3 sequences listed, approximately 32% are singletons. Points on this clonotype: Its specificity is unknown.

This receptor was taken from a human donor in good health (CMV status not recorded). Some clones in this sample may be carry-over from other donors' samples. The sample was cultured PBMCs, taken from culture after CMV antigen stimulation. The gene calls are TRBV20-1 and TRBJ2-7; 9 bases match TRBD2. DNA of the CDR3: TGCAGTGCTAGACCCCTAGCGGGAATAACCCTTGGGGAGCAGTACTTC. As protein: CSARPLAGITLGEQYF.